Listed below are T cell receptor beta chains from one sample, sequenced in a study of identical twins. TCRdb reprocessed the 5' RACE reads with MiXCR, giving one entry per CDR3 protein. Among hundreds of thousands of distinct CDR3 sequences listed, just over 7% were seen once. In addition, the sample was reused for a study of yellow fever vaccine responses in identical twins.

The sequencing input was PBMCs. These receptors originate from a woman under 30 in good health. Both conserved end residues are part of each CDR3. A D gene is named only where the DNA matches it firmly. Rows may omit the clone size; those that give it use once, few, many or a size class.

V gene	clone size	D gene	J gene	CDR3 DNA	CDR3 protein
TRBV4-2	many	NA	TRBJ2-4	TGTGCCAGCAGCCAAGATAAGGCACGGGGTGCCAAAAACATTCAGTACTTC	CASSQDKARGAKNIQYF
TRBV18	NA	NA	TRBJ2-7	TGTGCCAGCTCACCAAGGATGGTCGGATGGGATAGCTCCTACGAGCAGTACTTC	CASSPRMVGWDSSYEQYF
TRBV29-1	few	TRBD1	TRBJ2-1	TGCAGCGTTGAAGAAAGGGGACAGGGGGCCTACAATGAGCAGTTCTTC	CSVEERGQGAYNEQFF
TRBV24-1	few	TRBD2	TRBJ2-2	TGTGCCACCAGTGATCCCGGACTAGCGGGAGTAAAGAACACCGGGGAGCTGTTTTTT	CATSDPGLAGVKNTGELFF
TRBV19	few	TRBD1	TRBJ2-7	TGTGCCAGTAGCCGGATATGGACAGGGGGTGACCACGAGCAGTACTTC	CASSRIWTGGDHEQYF
TRBV20-1	few	NA	TRBJ2-7	TGCAGTGCTGGCCGGGACGGCTTCGAGCAGTACTTC	CSAGRDGFEQYF
TRBV12-3/TRBV12-4	NA	NA	TRBJ2-4	TGTGCCAGCAGTGTGGGGTTAGCGGCCAAAAACATTCAGTACTTC	CASSVGLAAKNIQYF
TRBV7-8	few	TRBD1	TRBJ2-2	TGTGCCAGCATGGGAGGGACAGGGCGCGGCACCGGGGAGCTGTTTTTT	CASMGGTGRGTGELFF
TRBV28	NA	TRBD2	TRBJ2-1	TGTGCCAGCAGTCATCGACTAGCCGCCTCGTTCTTC	CASSHRLAASFF
TRBV12-3/TRBV12-4	NA	NA	TRBJ1-2	TGTGCCAGCAACGGGCCCAACTATGGCTACACCTTC	CASNGPNYGYTF
TRBV25-1	many	NA	TRBJ1-1	TGTGCCAGCACCCGGACAGTAAACACTGAAGCTTTCTTT	CASTRTVNTEAFF
TRBV6-1	few	TRBD1	TRBJ1-1	TGTGCCAGCAGTGAAGGGGACAGGGGTGAAGCTTTCTTT	CASSEGDRGEAFF
TRBV11-2	many	TRBD2	TRBJ2-5	TGTGCCAGCAGCTTAATGGGACTAGCGGTTTTCGGGACCCAGTACTTC	CASSLMGLAVFGTQYF
TRBV5-1	NA	TRBD2	TRBJ2-5	TGCGCCAGCAGCCGGACTAGCGGAGTAGAGACCCAGTACTTC	CASSRTSGVETQYF
TRBV9	few	TRBD2	TRBJ2-3	TGTGCCAGCAGCGTAGGAGCGCGGGGGAGCACAGATACGCAGTATTTT	CASSVGARGSTDTQYF
TRBV12-3/TRBV12-4	few	TRBD1	TRBJ1-1	TGTGCCAGCAGAACCATGGACAGGGGGAACACTGAAGCTTTCTTT	CASRTMDRGNTEAFF
TRBV28	many	TRBD2	TRBJ2-1	TGTGCCAGCAGCCCGTTCAGGACTAGCGGGAGCAATGAGCAGTTCTTC	CASSPFRTSGSNEQFF
TRBV2	NA	NA	TRBJ1-6	TGTGCCAGCAGTGGAGGGTACTCACCCCTCCACTTT	CASSGGYSPLHF
TRBV5-8	few	TRBD2	TRBJ2-5	TGTGCCATCAGCCCGGTGGGAGCGGGAGAAGGGGAGACCCAGTACTTC	CAISPVGAGEGETQYF
TRBV6-5	NA	NA	TRBJ2-6	TGTGCCAGCAGTTACGGCACCGGGGGCGTAAGAGCCAACGTCCTGACTTTC	CASSYGTGGVRANVLTF
TRBV5-1	many	NA	TRBJ1-6	TGCGCCAGCAGCTTTACTGTGCCTACACAACCTTCTTCACCCCTCCACTTT	CASSFTVPTQPSSPLHF
TRBV3-1	many	TRBD2	TRBJ2-7	TGTGCCAGCAGCCAACAAGGGGGACTAGCGGTTAGCTCCTACGAGCAGTACTTC	CASSQQGGLAVSSYEQYF
TRBV3-1	many	TRBD2	TRBJ2-7	TGTGCCAGCAGCCTTGGACTAGCGGGAGACGAGCAGTACTTC	CASSLGLAGDEQYF
TRBV7-6	many	TRBD2	TRBJ2-3	TGTGCCAGCAGCCGCGGGACTAGCGGTTCCCGCACAGATACGCAGTATTTT	CASSRGTSGSRTDTQYF
TRBV20-1	NA	NA	TRBJ2-4	TGCAGTGCCAATTCGAGGATAGCCAAAAACATTCAGTACTTC	CSANSRIAKNIQYF
TRBV6-4	NA	NA	TRBJ1-4	TGTGCCAGCAGTGACTCGATAAACCGACAGGCTTTCAGTGAAAAACTGTTTTTT	CASSDSINRQAFSEKLFF
TRBV24-1	many	TRBD1	TRBJ2-1	TGTGCCACGGGGGACAGCTACAATGAGCAGTTCTTC	CATGDSYNEQFF
TRBV11-3	few	NA	TRBJ2-7	TGTGCCAGCAGCCCCGGGGTTCGGGCCTACGAGCAGTACTTC	CASSPGVRAYEQYF
TRBV5-1	NA	TRBD2	TRBJ2-5	TGCGCCAGCAGAGAAACTAGCGTAGAAGAGACCCAGTACTTC	CASRETSVEETQYF
TRBV27	NA	TRBD1	TRBJ2-6	TGTGCCAGCAGTCCAGGGACAGTCTCTGGGGCCAACGTCCTGACTTTC	CASSPGTVSGANVLTF
TRBV24-1	many	TRBD2	TRBJ2-2	TGTGCCACCAGTGAGGCTAGCGGGAGGACCGGGGAGCTGTTTTTT	CATSEASGRTGELFF
TRBV5-1	few	NA	TRBJ2-3	TGCGCCAGCAGATCCGACCACAGCACAGATACGCAGTATTTT	CASRSDHSTDTQYF
TRBV7-9	many	NA	TRBJ2-7	TGTGCCAGCAGCTTAGGTACTAGGCGGGAGCAGTACTTC	CASSLGTRREQYF
TRBV11-2	few	TRBD2	TRBJ2-2	TGTGCCAGCAGCTTAAGGACTAGCGCCTCGGAGAACACCGGGGAGCTGTTTTTT	CASSLRTSASENTGELFF
TRBV6-5	few	TRBD1	TRBJ2-1	TGTGCCAGCAGTTCGGGACAGGGGAGGGATGAGCAGTTCTTC	CASSSGQGRDEQFF
TRBV12-3/TRBV12-4	many	NA	TRBJ2-7	TGTGCCAGCAGTTTATGGAGCAGGGGAGGCTACGAGCAGTACTTC	CASSLWSRGGYEQYF
TRBV4-1	few	NA	TRBJ1-5	TGCGCCAGCAGTCCGGGACAAGCATATCAGCCCCAGCATTTT	CASSPGQAYQPQHF
TRBV6-5	few	TRBD1	TRBJ1-2	TGTGCCAGCAGTTACTCGGTATCGCCAGGGGGAATCTATGGCTACACCTTC	CASSYSVSPGGIYGYTF
TRBV6-5	few	TRBD1	TRBJ2-1	TGTGCCAGCAGTTACGACAGGGATACCTACAATGAGCAGTTCTTC	CASSYDRDTYNEQFF
TRBV10-3	few	NA	TRBJ2-1	TGTGCCACCACCACTCGCGCCCTGGATGAGCAGTTCTTC	CATTTRALDEQFF
TRBV7-9	NA	NA	TRBJ2-1	TGTGCCAGCAGCTCGCAGGGGTCCAATGAGCAGTTCTTC	CASSSQGSNEQFF
TRBV12-3/TRBV12-4	few	TRBD2	TRBJ2-3	TGTGCCAGCTGGGCTAGCGGGGGCCGAAGCACAGATACGCAGTATTTT	CASWASGGRSTDTQYF
TRBV12-3/TRBV12-4	many	NA	TRBJ2-1	TGTGCCAGCAGTTTAGTCGGGGACTCCTACAATGAGCAGTTCTTC	CASSLVGDSYNEQFF
TRBV20-1	few	NA	TRBJ2-3	TGCAGTGCTAGAGCCAGGACGGAATCAGATACGCAGTATTTT	CSARARTESDTQYF
TRBV6-1	NA	NA	TRBJ2-3	TGTGCCAGCAGTGAAGCACCCGGGGGCGAAACCACCAGTCCCCACACGAATACGCAGTATTTT	CASSEAPGGETTSPHTNTQYF
TRBV5-1	NA	NA	TRBJ2-3	TGCGCCAGCAGCTTGGTTGTCGGTATCACAGATACGCAGTATTTT	CASSLVVGITDTQYF
TRBV12-3/TRBV12-4	NA	NA	TRBJ1-4	TGTGCCAGTTCCAGCCCCCGGAACGAAAAACTGTTTTTT	CASSSPRNEKLFF
TRBV29-1	NA	TRBD1	TRBJ2-7	TGCAGCGTTGAAGATCTCGGGACAGGAAGACTAAAATACGAGCAGTACTTC	CSVEDLGTGRLKYEQYF
TRBV4-1	few	NA	TRBJ1-1	TGCGCCAGCAGCCGGCAGGTGAAGAACACTGAAGCTTTCTTT	CASSRQVKNTEAFF
TRBV14	NA	NA	TRBJ2-7	TGTGCCAGCAGCCGCCTAGGCGGTGCAACTTTCGACGAGCAGTACTTC	CASSRLGGATFDEQYF
TRBV12-3/TRBV12-4	few	NA	TRBJ1-6	TGTGCCAGCAGCCTTCAATCGGGTAATTCACCCCTCCACTTT	CASSLQSGNSPLHF
TRBV24-1	few	TRBD2	TRBJ2-1	TGTGCCACCAGTGACCAGGAGCGGGGGAAGACCTACAATGAGCAGTTCTTC	CATSDQERGKTYNEQFF
TRBV5-1	many	TRBD2	TRBJ2-1	TGCGCCAGCAGCGCAGGACTAGCGGGGTCAACGGCGGATGAGCAGTTCTTC	CASSAGLAGSTADEQFF